A selection of T cell receptor beta chains follows, all from one sample in a study of shared clonotypes between healthy human individuals. Sequenced by immunoSEQ multiplex PCR; TCRdb stores in-frame clones only, minus some. This sample has over 950,000 clones, with around 77% found just once. Material: memory CD4+ T cells from PBMCs. Every receptor here comes from a man between 18 and 35 years old in good health. Some clones in this sample may be carry-over from other donors' samples. The CDR3 runs from the conserved cysteine through the conserved F or W. The D gene is left open where the match is weak. Some rows have no size entry. The others give once, few or many, or a class for an expanded clone.

abundance | d_gene | j_gene | v_gene | CDR3nt | CDR3aa
NA | TRBD2 | TRBJ2-2 | TRBV6-1 | TGTGCCAGCAGTGAAGATCTACTAGCGAGGGTTCTGGGGGAGCTGTTTTTT | CASSEDLLARVLGELFF
NA | TRBD1 | TRBJ2-5 | TRBV27 | TGTGCCAGCAGTACGTATAACAGGGGGTCCTCCCAAGAGACCCAGTACTTC | CASSTYNRGSSQETQYF
NA | NA | TRBJ2-1 | TRBV30 | TGTGCCTGGAGAGAACATTTTGCGGCGATAAACAATGAGCAGTTCTTC | CAWREHFAAINNEQFF
NA | NA | TRBJ2-2 | TRBV7-2 | TGTGCCAGCAGCTTAGCACAGGGGGGGACCGGGGAGCTGTTTTTT | CASSLAQGGTGELFF
NA | NA | TRBJ2-3 | TRBV7-2 | TGTGCCAGCAGCCTAGGCTACGGGGATACGCAGTATTTT | CASSLGYGDTQYF
NA | NA | TRBJ2-3 | TRBV7-9 | TGTGCCAGCAACCTCGGAGCTACCACAGATACGCAGTATTTT | CASNLGATTDTQYF
NA | TRBD1 | TRBJ2-7 | TRBV2 | TGTGCCAGCAGTGGACAGGGGGTCTACGAGCAGTACTTC | CASSGQGVYEQYF
NA | TRBD2 | TRBJ2-1 | TRBV7-9 | TGTGCCAGCAGCCTCCAAGGCGGGAGGAGTGAGCAGTTCTTC | CASSLQGGRSEQFF
NA | NA | TRBJ2-6 | TRBV6-5 | TGTGCCAGCAGTTGGGGGAAGGGCTCTGGGGCCAACGTCCTGACTTTC | CASSWGKGSGANVLTF
NA | NA | TRBJ1-2 | TRBV7-8 | TGTGCCAGCAGCTTATCGAGGAGCGTGGTGGATGGCTACACCTTC | CASSLSRSVVDGYTF
NA | NA | TRBJ2-7 | TRBV19 | TGTGCCAGTGCCTCCCCCAGGAGCTCCTACGAGCAGTACTTC | CASASPRSSYEQYF
NA | TRBD2 | TRBJ2-1 | TRBV4-3 | TGCGCCAGCACCGAGGATAGCGGGAGTACCTATGAGCAGTTCTTC | CASTEDSGSTYEQFF
NA | TRBD2 | TRBJ2-2 | TRBV4-1 | TGCGCCAGCAGCCAGGGACTAGCGGGACGCACCGGGGAGCTGTTTTTT | CASSQGLAGRTGELFF
NA | NA | TRBJ2-1 | TRBV7-9 | TGTGCCAGCAGCTTAGAGGGTAGTGAGCAGTTCTTC | CASSLEGSEQFF
few | TRBD2 | TRBJ2-3 | TRBV5-4 | TGTGCCAGCAGCTTGGGGGGGCTAGCGGGAGATACGCAGTATTTT | CASSLGGLAGDTQYF
NA | NA | TRBJ2-7 | TRBV10-1 | TGCGCCAGCAGTGAAGTCGTATCCCGCTACGAGCAGTACTTC | CASSEVVSRYEQYF
few | NA | TRBJ2-7 | TRBV28 | TGTGCCAGCAGCCCGCGTCTTCACGAGCAGTACTTC | CASSPRLHEQYF
once | TRBD2 | TRBJ2-3 | TRBV11-1 | TGTGCCAGCAGTCCCGGGACTAGCGGGAGAATGACAGATACGCAGTATTTT | CASSPGTSGRMTDTQYF
NA | NA | TRBJ1-2 | TRBV18 | TGTGCCAGCTCACACCTGGCAGGAAGGGTACACTATGGCTACACCTTC | CASSHLAGRVHYGYTF
NA | NA | TRBJ2-5 | TRBV7-2 | TGTGCCAGCAGCTTATTAGCGTCGCAAGAGACCCAGTACTTC | CASSLLASQETQYF
NA | TRBD1 | TRBJ2-7 | TRBV18 | TGTGCCAGCTCACCCGGACAGGGCGGGTGGAGCGAGCAGTACTTC | CASSPGQGGWSEQYF
NA | NA | TRBJ2-5 | TRBV30 | TGTGCCTGGAGCCATGGGTCCCAAGAGACCCAGTACTTC | CAWSHGSQETQYF
few | TRBD1 | TRBJ1-4 | TRBV18 | TGTGCCAGCTCACCGACAGGGGGTAATGAAAAACTGTTTTTT | CASSPTGGNEKLFF
NA | NA | TRBJ2-5 | TRBV7-2 | TGTGCCAGCAGCTTGGCCGGGACCCTCCAAGAGACCCAGTACTTC | CASSLAGTLQETQYF
once | TRBD1 | TRBJ2-7 | TRBV7-9 | TGTGCCAGCAGCTCAAGCGGTATTTGGACAGGTGCCGAGCAGTACTTC | CASSSSGIWTGAEQYF
NA | NA | TRBJ1-2 | TRBV6-5 | TGTGCCAGCAGTTCCAGGGGTGTTGCCTATGGCTACACCTTC | CASSSRGVAYGYTF
few | TRBD1 | TRBJ1-1 | TRBV18 | TGTGCCAGCTCACCGTACAGGGGGGCGAACACTGAAGCTTTCTTT | CASSPYRGANTEAFF
NA | TRBD2 | TRBJ2-2 | TRBV7-3 | TGTGCCAGCAGCTTAGGGACTAGCGGGAGCACCGGGGAGCTGTTTTTT | CASSLGTSGSTGELFF
NA | NA | TRBJ1-5 | TRBV6-5 | TGTGCCAGCAGCCCCCACTCTTCTGGGAATCAGCCCCAGCATTTT | CASSPHSSGNQPQHF
NA | TRBD1 | TRBJ2-7 | TRBV28 | TGTGCCAGCAGTTCCCTCGGACAGGTCTCCTACGAGCAGTACTTC | CASSSLGQVSYEQYF
NA | TRBD2 | TRBJ2-1 | TRBV18 | TGTGCCAGCTCACCTGTCGGAGCGGGAGTGGGCAATGAGCAGTTCTTC | CASSPVGAGVGNEQFF
NA | TRBD2 | TRBJ2-1 | TRBV4-1 | TGCGCCAGCAGCCCGGGACTAGGTGATGAGCAGTTCTTC | CASSPGLGDEQFF